The TCR beta chain described here comes from a study of blood T cell repertoires in COVID-19 (dated by TCRdb to about 2020). With regard to the full study: Samples covering the acute and convalescent phases of COVID-19 were provided by collaborators in the United States, Italy and Spain. Where available, HLA class I and class II types were taken from metadata supplied by the sample provider and were not determined by assay-based typing. The samples were drawn from two sources: the first 160 participants of the ongoing ImmuneRACE study, and 1,000 to 1,500 subjects contributed by 6 global collaborators. The repertoires were released in a freely available public database meant as a resource for research on the immune response to SARS-CoV-2. Subjects who had been exposed to COVID-19, were actively infected with it, or had recovered from it provided the deeply sampled blood TCRbeta repertoires that made up the dataset. A de-identified subject ID, COVID-19 status, age in years and sex were almost always included in the sample metadata. The material from the prospective study consisted of cDNA or gDNA derived from T cells, B-cell-depleted T cells, or PBMCs. What the work shows at the level of the full study, not this receptor alone: Clinical and demographic metadata were provided uncurated, with the amount varying by source and participant.

The CDR1 and CDR2 encoded by the germline V gene (reference sequence) are LNHDA and SQIVND. For this chain, trimming is 7 bases at the V end and 2 bases at the J end, and the number of junction bases without a gene match is 14. The CDR3 covers 17 residues, taking in both the cysteine and the phenylalanine. Only the CDR3 DNA stays, 51 bases, in frame from base 1. Whole blood was collected in K2EDTA tubes by collaborating institutions according to the institutions' own protocols. For TCRbeta analysis, collaborators shipped samples in one of three forms: frozen whole blood, isolated PBMCs, or DNA extracted from either of those sample types. Of note for this clone: The clone's antigen remains unknown. Qualities for individual bases were not recorded, and no much larger clone is one base off.

TCRbeta CDR3 regions were amplified from genomic DNA using the immunoSEQ Assay, a bias-controlled multiplex PCR. The source study handled its data this way. The number of nucleated cells in each sample was estimated from the amplification of reference gene primers within the assay. To quantify the absolute abundance of each unique TCRbeta CDR3 rearrangement, sequence reads were collapsed and filtered. For each sample, productive Simpson clonality was calculated by taking the square root of Simpson's diversity index across productive rearrangements. TCRdb mirrors the immuneACCESS table, restricted to in-frame sequences. Some clones are absent from its copies; in checked studies, under half trace to an unresolved V gene, and the reason for the others is unknown. From that table come the V and J calls and clone size; the DNA was used to work out D and trimming. The sample yields 130,000 or so clones; about 91% were counted once. The ten largest clones capture approximately 10% of the sample.

The sequenced sample was peripheral blood. The chain couples TRBV19 to TRBJ1-2, with 9 bases matching TRBD1. The receptor was isolated from a man aged 45-65 years with acute or convalescent COVID-19. The encoded CDR3 is CASTSDRGSSPNYGYTF. The bases read TGTGCCAGTACCTCGGACAGGGGAAGTAGTCCCAACTATGGCTACACCTTC.